What follows are 26 T cell receptor beta chains derived from one specimen sequenced in a study of T cells in localized non-small cell lung cancer. The method was immunoSEQ multiplex PCR; TCRdb's version includes in-frame clones alone and lacks a portion of them. Among some 40,000 clones listed, over 85% were seen once. The material was peripheral blood, obtained before any cancer treatment. Receptors originate from an older female donor with stage I lung adenocarcinoma.

A single count supports this clone. This chain connects TRBV6-4 to TRBJ2-3, with TRBD2 matching over 8 bases. This CDR3 comprises 16 residues. Germline loops: CDR1 MRHNA, CDR2 SNTAGT. The junction had 11 bases not matched to a gene; V was cut back by 3 bases and J by 6 bases. The CDR3 sequence is CASSELTSGRADTQYF. The CDR3 DNA sequence: TGTGCCAGCAGTGAACTCACTAGCGGAAGAGCCGATACGCAGTATTTT.

This rearrangement joins TRBV19 to TRBJ1-5; D possibly corresponds to TRBD1 (5 bases). CDR1 LNHDA and CDR2 SQIVND come from the germline V gene (reference sequence). Trimming left V 2 bases short and J 4 bases short, with 12 bases between. The CDR3 consists of 15 residues. CDR3: CASSISGGGNQPQHF. The CDR3 DNA reads as TGTGCCAGTAGTATATCGGGGGGGGGTAATCAGCCCCAGCATTTT.

CDR3 region: CASSRGGAYNSPLHF. The DNA for the CDR3 is TGTGCCAGCAGCCGAGGGGGCGCCTATAATTCACCCCTCCACTTT. The chain joins TRBV7-6 to TRBJ1-6; 7 nucleotides agree with TRBD1. The CDR3 covers 15 residues. Germline V gene data show CDR1 as SGHVS and CDR2 as FNYEAQ. V gave up 5 bases and J gave up 2 bases; unmatched junction bases: 3.

This rearrangement joins TRBV6-1 to TRBJ1-4, with 10 bases matching TRBD1. Germline V gives CDR1 MNHNS, CDR2 SASEGT. This CDR3 is built from 14 residues. With V trimmed by 10 bases and J by 4 bases, 6 bases remained unmatched. The DNA of the CDR3 is TGTGCCACCACCCGGGACAGGGGTAATGAAAAACTGTTTTTT. Encoded protein: CATTRDRGNEKLFF.

This chain joins TRBV5-4 and TRBJ1-6; TRBD1 matches 9 bases. The trim removed 4 bases at V and 0 bases at J, leaving 5 bases unmatched. The CDR3 loop spans 17 amino acids. In germline, CDR1 is SGHNT, CDR2 YYREEE (reference sequence). The CDR3 DNA sequence: TGTGCCAGCAGCAGGGGACAGGGCAGCTCCTATAATTCACCCCTCCACTTT. This codes for CASSRGQGSSYNSPLHF.

The rearrangement joins TRBV6-1 to TRBJ1-2; weak D call: TRBD1 (6 bases). The length of the CDR3 is 13 residues. V lost 6 bases and J lost 8, with 16 bases in between. Germline loops: CDR1 MNHNS, CDR2 SASEGT. The CDR3 sequence: CASRGRQVLGYTF. The DNA of the CDR3 is TGTGCCAGCAGGGGGAGACAGGTCCTAGGCTACACCTTC.

The chain is built from TRBV10-3 and TRBJ1-6; D may be TRBD1 (5 bases). The CDR3 sequence is 14 residues long. V was trimmed by 3 bases and J by 8 bases, leaving 11 bases between them. Per germline, CDR1 ENHRY and CDR2 SYGVKD. CDR3 sequence reads: CAISDKGVHSPLHF. The DNA of the CDR3 is TGTGCCATCAGTGATAAAGGGGTTCATTCACCCCTCCACTTT.

This chain links TRBV5-1 with TRBJ2-7; perhaps TRBD1 as D (5 bases). The germline V gene encodes CDR1 SGHRS and CDR2 YFSETQ. V was cut by 4 bases and J by 6 bases, with 20 bases left in between. The CDR3 covers 15 residues. The CDR3 bases are TGCGCCAGCAGCCCCCGCAGGGTTCGGGTAGGCGAGCAGTACTTC. Translated, it gives CASSPRRVRVGEQYF.

The V gene is TRBV29-1, the J gene TRBJ1-2; D ambiguous. The CDR3 totals 12 residues. Trimming stripped 0 bases from V and 4 bases from J, with 6 bases between. CDR1 is SQVTM, CDR2 ANQGSEA, per germline. The CDR3 region is CSVEENSYGYTF. DNA for the CDR3: TGCAGCGTTGAAGAGAACAGCTATGGCTACACCTTC.

The V gene is TRBV5-6, the J gene TRBJ1-5; tentatively, D is TRBD1 (5 bases). The V gene's germline CDR1 is SGHDT and CDR2 YYEEEE. This CDR3 is 16 amino acids long. V shed 2 bases and J shed 2 bases, with 14 bases lying between them. CDR3 amino acids: CASSFGGGTGNQPQHF. The CDR3 DNA follows: TGTGCCAGCAGCTTCGGTGGGGGGACCGGCAATCAGCCCCAGCATTTT.

The V gene is TRBV13, the J gene TRBJ2-3; 9 positions match TRBD1. CDR1 PRHDT and CDR2 FYEKMQ come from the germline V gene (reference sequence). The junction had 7 bases not matched to a gene; V was cut back by 5 bases and J by 7 bases. The CDR3 runs to 14 residues. CDR3 sequence reads: CASSTRDRVNTQYF. The CDR3, as DNA: TGTGCCAGCAGCACCCGGGACAGGGTTAATACGCAGTATTTT.

Here the CDR3 DNA reads TGTGCCAGCAGCTATACGGACACTCCGAGCTCCTACAATGAGCAGTTCTTC. Protein product: CASSYTDTPSSYNEQFF. V usage is TRBV11-1 and J usage is TRBJ2-1; a weak D match, TRBD1 (5 bases). CDR1 is SGHAT, CDR2 FQDESV, per germline (reference sequence). V gave up 4 bases and J gave up 0 bases, with 16 bases separating them. This CDR3 spans 17 amino acids.

The chain carries TRBV4-1 and TRBJ2-1; 7 bases line up with TRBD1. The germline CDR1 and CDR2 sequences are MGHRA and YSYEKL. The length of the CDR3 is 14 residues. Unmatched junction bases numbered 2, after V lost 0 bases and J lost 6 bases. Here the CDR3 reads CASSQEGGGNEQFF. In DNA, the CDR3 is TGCGCCAGCAGCCAAGAAGGGGGCGGCAATGAGCAGTTCTTC.

The rearrangement uses TRBV5-1 and TRBJ2-2, with TRBD1 matching over 9 bases. Germline V gene data show CDR1 as SGHRS and CDR2 as YFSETQ. The CDR3 extends over 16 amino acids. With 4 bases clipped from V and 4 bases from J, the junction kept 8 bases outside the gene matches. The CDR3 DNA sequence: TGCGCCAGCAGCCAACAGGGGGCGGCGGGCACCGGGGAGCTGTTTTTT. Its protein product is CASSQQGAAGTGELFF.

This chain connects TRBV11-2 to TRBJ1-1; the match to TRBD1 covers 9 bases. CDR1 SGHAT and CDR2 FQNNGV come from the germline V gene. Unmatched junction bases numbered 3, after V lost 3 bases and J lost 1 base. The CDR3 totals 15 residues. As DNA, the CDR3 is TGTGCCAGCAGCTTGTCGGGACAGGGGAACACTGAAGCTTTCTTT. Residues: CASSLSGQGNTEAFF.

The genes are TRBV2 and TRBJ1-2; 10 bases align to TRBD1. The CDR3 covers 16 residues. Germline V gives CDR1 SNHLY, CDR2 FYNNEI. V dropped 6 bases and J dropped 8; count of bases not matched to a gene: 15. As DNA, the CDR3 is TGTGCCAGCAGCCGGGACAGGGGCCTTCATCCGGGGGGCTACACCTTC. This codes for CASSRDRGLHPGGYTF.

The chain is built from TRBV13 and TRBJ2-1; D is uncertain. Trimming cost V 3 bases and J 2 bases, with 11 bases left between them. The length of the CDR3 is 15 residues. Germline values: CDR1 PRHDT, CDR2 FYEKMQ (reference sequence). The CDR3 here is CASSFRLSPYNEQFF. CDR3 nucleotide sequence: TGTGCCAGCAGCTTTCGGTTATCCCCCTACAATGAGCAGTTCTTC.

J is TRBJ2-5 and V is TRBV6-5, with 8 bases aligning to TRBD1. Germline V CDR1 and CDR2: MNHEY, SVGAGI. This CDR3 region has 16 residues. Trimming cost V 4 bases and J 5 bases; bases outside gene matches: 12. The CDR3 DNA is TGTGCCAGCAGTTTCGGACAGGGAAATTATCAGGAGACCCAGTACTTC. Amino acids: CASSFGQGNYQETQYF.

The chain carries TRBV18 and TRBJ1-2; D unresolved. V shed 4 bases and J shed 1 base, with 10 bases lying between them. This CDR3 is 14 amino acids long. CDR1 is KGHSH, CDR2 LQKENI, per germline. The CDR3 spells CASSLDRDNYGYTF. The DNA for the CDR3 is TGTGCCAGCTCACTTGATCGGGATAACTATGGCTACACCTTC.

The V and J genes are TRBV19 and TRBJ1-5; D is perhaps TRBD1 (5 bases). The CDR3 is made up of 14 amino acids. CDR1 LNHDA and CDR2 SQIVND come from the germline V gene (reference sequence). V lost 3 bases, J lost 6 bases, and 12 bases lay in between. As DNA, the CDR3 is TGTGCCAGTAGTATGTTGGGGGAAAGTCAGCCCCAGCATTTT. Protein product: CASSMLGESQPQHF.

The CDR3 is CASRILDGNTEAFF. CDR3 in DNA: TGTGCCAGTAGGATCTTGGACGGGAACACTGAAGCTTTCTTT. This chain connects TRBV19 to TRBJ1-1; no firm D call. Trimming cost V 6 bases and J 1 base, with 12 bases left between them. CDR1 and CDR2 from the germline V gene are LNHDA and SQIVND (reference sequence). The CDR3 extends over 14 amino acids.

V and J are TRBV7-9 and TRBJ1-5; D is possibly TRBD1 (6 bases). The V end lost 3 bases, the J end lost 6 bases, and 18 bases lay between the germline ends. Germline-derived CDR1 and CDR2 are SEHNR and FQNEAQ (reference sequence). The CDR3 has 16 amino acids. The chain's CDR3 is CASSLGGDLGAQPQHF. The CDR3, as DNA: TGTGCCAGCAGCTTGGGAGGGGATTTGGGGGCTCAGCCCCAGCATTTT.

This sequence joins TRBV6-5 and TRBJ2-1; 10 bases map to TRBD2. There are 14 residues in the CDR3. Per the germline V gene, CDR1 is MNHEY and CDR2 is SVGAGI. V was pared by 9 bases and J by 2 bases, with 4 bases of the junction left unmatched. CDR3 loop: CASQGLAAYNEQFF. The CDR3, as DNA: TGTGCCAGTCAAGGACTAGCGGCCTACAATGAGCAGTTCTTC.

The gene calls are TRBV5-1 and TRBJ2-7; tentative D call: TRBD1 (6 bases). The CDR3 length is 13 residues. V dropped 4 bases and J dropped 6 bases, with 14 bases sitting between them. The germline V gene has CDR1 SGHRS and CDR2 YFSETQ. CDR3 in DNA: TGCGCCAGCAGCCTCTACTCAGGGGTCGAGCAGTACGTC. Its protein is CASSLYSGVEQYV.

The table lists this clone with a few counts. This sequence joins TRBV6-5 and TRBJ1-1; D may be TRBD1 (6 bases). In germline, CDR1 is MNHEY, CDR2 SVGAGI. Trimming pared 4 bases from V and 1 base from J, leaving 13 bases between. The length of the CDR3 is 15 residues. CDR3 sequence reads: CASSSNRESNTEAFF. The CDR3 region has the DNA TGTGCCAGCAGTTCGAACAGGGAATCGAACACTGAAGCTTTCTTT.

This sequence joins TRBV5-1 and TRBJ2-1; 7 nucleotides align to TRBD2. The germline CDR1 and CDR2 sequences are SGHRS and YFSETQ. J lost 5 bases, V lost 4 bases, and 6 bases had no gene match. The CDR3 length is 14 residues. The CDR3: CASSGGDRNNEQFF. The CDR3 coding sequence is TGCGCCAGCAGCGGGGGGGACCGCAACAATGAGCAGTTCTTC.